One sample yielded the 17 T cell receptor beta chains listed below, sequenced in a study of cytomegalovirus exposure and HLA in healthy donors. Researchers ran the PCR with 60 Vbeta and 13 Jbeta primers. TCRdb's table, derived via immunoSEQ multiplex PCR, lists solely in-frame clones and lacks some. This table holds 95,000 to 100,000 clones, about 70% found once. The sequencing sample was made of PBMCs. The receptors here all came from a human donor in good health.

V is TRBV23-1 and J is TRBJ1-3, with 9 nucleotides matching TRBD1. TRBV23-1 is known as an ORF, though its function is uncertain. J gave up 2 bases and V 2 bases, and 7 bases lay outside the gene matches. The length of the CDR3 is 17 residues. DNA for the CDR3: TGCGCCAGCAGTCAAACGGGGGACAGGGTCCCTGGAAACACCATATATTTT. It codes for CASSQTGDRVPGNTIYF.

This clone was observed a handful of times. The chain combines TRBV5-6 with TRBJ1-2; TRBD1 aligns across 9 bases. The CDR3 is 14 amino acids. Germline CDR1 reads SGHDT; CDR2 reads YYEEEE. The V segment lost 4 bases and the J segment 8 bases; nucleotides outside the gene matches: 9. The CDR3 protein is CASSGRDRAGGYTF. DNA for the CDR3: TGTGCCAGCAGCGGGAGGGACAGGGCAGGAGGCTACACCTTC. The full variable domain, rest sourced from reference TRBV5-6 and TRBJ1-2, is DAGVTQSPTHLIKTRGQQVTLRCSPKSGHDTVSWYQQALGQGPQFIFQYYEEEERQRGNFPDRFSGHQFPNYSSELNVNALLLGDSALYLCASSGRDRAGGYTFGSGTRLTVV.

The V call is TRBV7-9, the J call TRBJ2-5, with 7 bases that match TRBD2. The CDR3 spans 14 residues. Germline CDR1 reads SEHNR; CDR2 reads FQNEAQ (reference sequence). Unmatched junction bases numbered 3, after V lost 3 bases and J lost 2 bases. CDR3 DNA: TGTGCCAGCAGCTTTAGCGGGTTACAAGAGACCCAGTACTTC. It encodes CASSFSGLQETQYF.

The rearrangement uses TRBV5-6 and TRBJ1-4, with D hard to call. With 4 bases removed from V and 7 bases from J, the gap between germline ends came to 14 bases. This CDR3 region has 14 residues. Germline CDR1 is SGHDT and CDR2 is YYEEEE. The CDR3 protein is CASSLGVRSEKLFF. In DNA form, the CDR3 reads TGTGCCAGCAGCCTCGGGGTCAGGTCTGAAAAACTGTTTTTT.

The chain recombines TRBV7-2 with TRBJ1-1; D not resolved. The length of the CDR3 is 13 residues. The V and J ends lost 2 bases and 7 bases respectively, with 11 bases between them. Per the germline V gene, CDR1 is SGHTA and CDR2 is FQGNSA. The CDR3 DNA is TGTGCCAGCAGCTTAAGGGCGGGAGGTGAAGCTTTCTTT. Protein: CASSLRAGGEAFF.

The J gene is TRBJ1-4, the V gene TRBV19, with unresolved D. Germline V CDR1 and CDR2: LNHDA, SQIVND (reference sequence). Trimming took off 5 bases at V and 2 bases at J, with 12 bases between the two ends. CDR3 length: 15 residues. This chain's CDR3 is CASSEWGGTNEKLFF. The CDR3 DNA reads as TGTGCCAGTAGTGAGTGGGGAGGGACTAATGAAAAACTGTTTTTT.

The chain uses TRBV15 and TRBJ2-5; D not certain. With 1 base removed from V and 4 bases from J, the gap between germline ends came to 7 bases. Per the germline V gene, CDR1 is LNHNV and CDR2 is YYDKDF (reference sequence). The CDR3 is 13 amino acids. CDR3 residues: CATSRARGETQYF. The CDR3 nucleotides read TGTGCCACCAGCAGAGCGCGTGGAGAGACCCAGTACTTC.

This CDR3 reads CAISAVGTGQNTEAFF. Written as DNA, the CDR3 is TGTGCCATCAGTGCGGTAGGGACAGGGCAGAACACTGAAGCTTTCTTT. This chain connects TRBV10-3 to TRBJ1-1; 9 bases map to TRBD1. V lost 4 bases to trimming and J lost 1 base; unmatched junction nucleotides: 7. CDR1 and CDR2 from the germline V gene are ENHRY and SYGVKD. This CDR3 is 16 amino acids long.

In this sample, this clone turned up many times. CDR3 sequence reads: CASSMGGYNQETQYF. The CDR3 coding sequence is TGTGCCAGTAGTATGGGGGGTTACAACCAAGAGACCCAGTACTTC. This chain links TRBV19 with TRBJ2-5; TRBD2 might be the D (6 bases). Looked up from germline, CDR1 is LNHDA and CDR2 is SQIVND (reference sequence). The CDR3 covers 15 residues. With 3 bases removed from V and 0 bases from J, the gap between germline ends came to 11 bases.

This clone appeared a single time. The chain uses TRBV27 and TRBJ2-3, with D perhaps matching TRBD1 (5 bases). Trimming removed 2 bases from V and 4 bases from J, with 16 bases in between. Germline-derived CDR1 and CDR2 are MNHEY and SMNVEV (reference sequence). The CDR3 has 16 residues. In nucleotides, the CDR3 is TGTGCCAGCAGTTTAGTAGGCAGGGTGGGTTCAGATACGCAGTATTTT. Residues: CASSLVGRVGSDTQYF.

V and J are TRBV7-2 and TRBJ2-5; the match to TRBD2 covers 8 bases. This CDR3 is 15 amino acids long. CDR1 is SGHTA and CDR2 is FQGNSA in the germline V gene. V lost 8 bases to trimming and J lost 4 bases; unmatched junction nucleotides: 12. CDR3 protein: CASLAGGRPVETQYF. In nucleotides, the CDR3 is TGTGCCAGCTTGGCCGGCGGGAGGCCAGTAGAGACCCAGTACTTC. The variable domain in full, with the rest retrieved from reference TRBV7-2 and TRBJ2-5, is GAGVSQSPSNKVTEKGKDVELRCDPISGHTALYWYRQSLGQGLEFLIYFQGNSAPDKSGLPSDRFSAERTGGSVSTLTIQRTQQEDSAVYLCASLAGGRPVETQYFGPGTRLLVL.

This chain joins TRBV12-5 and TRBJ2-1; the match to TRBD2 covers 8 bases. Per germline, CDR1 LGHNT and CDR2 FRNRAP. This CDR3 has 15 residues. The V segment lost 4 bases and the J segment 4 bases; nucleotides outside the gene matches: 6. The CDR3: CASGWGGGTYNEQFF. The CDR3 bases are TGTGCTAGTGGTTGGGGCGGGGGGACTTACAATGAGCAGTTCTTC.

The chain links TRBV7-6 to TRBJ1-6, with D possibly being TRBD1 (5 bases). Trimming took off 6 bases at V and 10 bases at J, with 13 bases between the two ends. The germline V gene has CDR1 SGHVS and CDR2 FNYEAQ. The CDR3 has 13 residues. CDR3 region: CASRGRARSPLHF. The CDR3 nucleotides are TGTGCCAGCAGAGGCAGGGCTCGGTCACCCCTCCACTTT.

V gene TRBV19 combines with J gene TRBJ2-7; D is ambiguous. The germline V and J ends were trimmed by 4 bases and 3 bases, with 13 bases remaining between them. The length of the CDR3 is 14 residues. The V gene's germline CDR1 is LNHDA and CDR2 SQIVND (reference sequence). The CDR3 reads CASSSLARDYEQYF. In DNA form, the CDR3 reads TGTGCCAGTAGTAGTCTTGCGCGAGACTACGAGCAGTACTTC.

This clone is judged large. V usage is TRBV10-3 and J usage is TRBJ1-1; 11 positions agree with TRBD1. The CDR3 loop spans 14 amino acids. J gave up 8 bases and V 3 bases, and 5 bases lay outside the gene matches. Germline V gene lookup returns CDR1 ENHRY and CDR2 SYGVKD. The CDR3 nucleotides are TGTGCCATCAGTGACGTGGGACAGGGGGAAGAAGCTTTCTTT. It specifies CAISDVGQGEEAFF.

The V and J genes are TRBV9 and TRBJ2-7; 9 bases map to TRBD1. V was pared by 4 bases and J by 6 bases, with 8 bases of the junction left unmatched. Per germline, CDR1 SGDLS and CDR2 YYNGEE. The CDR3 contains 14 residues. The CDR3 DNA follows: TGTGCCAGCAGCCTCCCCGGGGACAGGGCCGAGCAGTACTTC. As protein: CASSLPGDRAEQYF. Variable domain in full (rest from reference TRBV9 and TRBJ2-7): DSGVTQTPKHLITATGQRVTLRCSPRSGDLSVYWYQQSLDQGLQFLIQYYNGEERAKGNILERFSAQQFPDLHSELNLSSLELGDSALYFCASSLPGDRAEQYFGPGTRLTVT.

This chain uses TRBV5-4 with TRBJ2-5; 7 nucleotides line up with TRBD1. From germline, CDR1 is SGHNT and CDR2 YYREEE (reference sequence). J was trimmed by 2 bases and V by 1 base; bases with no gene match: 8. This CDR3 has 16 residues. CDR3 in amino acids: CASSLPGQILQETQYF. The CDR3 region has the DNA TGTGCCAGCAGCTTGCCGGGACAGATTCTACAAGAGACCCAGTACTTC.